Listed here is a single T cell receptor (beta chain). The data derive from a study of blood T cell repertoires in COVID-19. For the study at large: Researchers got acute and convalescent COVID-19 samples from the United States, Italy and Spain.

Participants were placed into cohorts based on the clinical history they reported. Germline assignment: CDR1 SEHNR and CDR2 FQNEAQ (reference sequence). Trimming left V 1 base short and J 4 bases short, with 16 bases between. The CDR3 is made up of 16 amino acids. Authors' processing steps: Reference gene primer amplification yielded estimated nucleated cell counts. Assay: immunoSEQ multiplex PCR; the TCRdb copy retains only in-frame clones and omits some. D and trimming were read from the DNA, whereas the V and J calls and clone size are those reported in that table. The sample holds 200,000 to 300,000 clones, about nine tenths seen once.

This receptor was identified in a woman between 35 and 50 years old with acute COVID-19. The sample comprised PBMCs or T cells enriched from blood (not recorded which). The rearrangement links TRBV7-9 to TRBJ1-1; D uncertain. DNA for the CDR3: TGTGCCAGCAGCTTAGGAGGGCGGGGAGTGGGCACTGAAGCTTTCTTT. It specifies CASSLGGRGVGTEAFF.